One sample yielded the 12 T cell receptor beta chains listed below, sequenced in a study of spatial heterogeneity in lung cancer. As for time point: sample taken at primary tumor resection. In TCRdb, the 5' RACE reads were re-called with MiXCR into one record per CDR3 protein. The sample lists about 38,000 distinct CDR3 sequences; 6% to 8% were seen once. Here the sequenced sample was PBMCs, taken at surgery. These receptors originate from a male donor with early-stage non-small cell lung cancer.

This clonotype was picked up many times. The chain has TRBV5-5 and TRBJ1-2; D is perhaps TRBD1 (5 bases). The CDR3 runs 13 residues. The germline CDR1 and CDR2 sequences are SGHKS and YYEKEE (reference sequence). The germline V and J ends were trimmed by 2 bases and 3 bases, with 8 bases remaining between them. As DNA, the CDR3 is TGTGCCAGCAGCTTCACAGGAGACTATGGCTACACCTTC. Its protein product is CASSFTGDYGYTF. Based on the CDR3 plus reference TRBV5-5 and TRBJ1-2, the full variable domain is DAGVTQSPTHLIKTRGQQVTLRCSPISGHKSVSWYQQVLGQGPQFIFQYYEKEERGRGNFPDRFSARQFPNYSSELNVNALLLGDSALYLCASSFTGDYGYTFGSGTRLTVV.

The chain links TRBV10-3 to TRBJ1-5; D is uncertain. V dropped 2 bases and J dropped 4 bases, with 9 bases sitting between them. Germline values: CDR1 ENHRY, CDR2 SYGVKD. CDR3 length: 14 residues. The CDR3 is CAISEGGPNQPQHF. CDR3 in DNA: TGTGCCATCAGTGAGGGTGGGCCTAATCAGCCCCAGCATTTT.

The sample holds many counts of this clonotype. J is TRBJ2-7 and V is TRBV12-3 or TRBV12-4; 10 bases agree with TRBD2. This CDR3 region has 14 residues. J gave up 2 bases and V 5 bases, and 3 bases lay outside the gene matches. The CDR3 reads CASSPSGRAYEQYV. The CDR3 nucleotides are TGTGCCAGCAGTCCTAGCGGGAGAGCCTACGAGCAGTACGTC.

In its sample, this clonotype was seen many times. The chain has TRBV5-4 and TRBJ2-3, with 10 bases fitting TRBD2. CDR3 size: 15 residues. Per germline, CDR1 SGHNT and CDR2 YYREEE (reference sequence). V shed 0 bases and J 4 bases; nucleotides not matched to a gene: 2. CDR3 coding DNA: TGTGCCAGCAGCTTGGCTAGCGGGAGTGCAGATACGCAGTATTTT. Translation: CASSLASGSADTQYF.

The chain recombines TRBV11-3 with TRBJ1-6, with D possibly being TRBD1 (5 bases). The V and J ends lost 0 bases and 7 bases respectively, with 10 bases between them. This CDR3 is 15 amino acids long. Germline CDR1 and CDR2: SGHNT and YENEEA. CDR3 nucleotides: TGTGCCAGCAGCTTAGAGGGGCTGCAGAATTCACCCCTCCACTTT. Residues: CASSLEGLQNSPLHF.

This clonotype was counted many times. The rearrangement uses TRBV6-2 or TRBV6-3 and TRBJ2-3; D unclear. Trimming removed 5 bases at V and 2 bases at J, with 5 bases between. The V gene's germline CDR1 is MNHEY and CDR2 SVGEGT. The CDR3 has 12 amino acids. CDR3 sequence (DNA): TGTGCCAGCAGTGCGACCACAGATACGCAGTATTTT. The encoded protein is CASSATTDTQYF.

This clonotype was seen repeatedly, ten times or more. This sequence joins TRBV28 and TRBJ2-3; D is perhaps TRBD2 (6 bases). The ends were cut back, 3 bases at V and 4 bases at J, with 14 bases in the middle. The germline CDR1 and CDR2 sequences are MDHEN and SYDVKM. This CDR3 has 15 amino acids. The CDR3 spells CASSFKGTGADTQYF. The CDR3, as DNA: TGTGCCAGCAGTTTTAAGGGAACGGGGGCAGATACGCAGTATTTT.

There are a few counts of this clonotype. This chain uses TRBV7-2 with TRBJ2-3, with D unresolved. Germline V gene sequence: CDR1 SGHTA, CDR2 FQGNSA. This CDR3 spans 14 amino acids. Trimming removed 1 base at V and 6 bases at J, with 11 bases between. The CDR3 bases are TGTGCCAGCAGCTTAGGAGGCAGGCCGGATACGCAGTATTTT. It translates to CASSLGGRPDTQYF.

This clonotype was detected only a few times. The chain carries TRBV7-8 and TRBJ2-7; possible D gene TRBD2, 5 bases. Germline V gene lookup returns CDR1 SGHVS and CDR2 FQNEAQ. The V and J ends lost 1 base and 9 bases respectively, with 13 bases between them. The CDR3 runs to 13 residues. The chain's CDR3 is CASSLEAGLGQYV. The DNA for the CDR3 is TGTGCCAGCAGCTTAGAGGCTGGACTCGGGCAGTACGTC.

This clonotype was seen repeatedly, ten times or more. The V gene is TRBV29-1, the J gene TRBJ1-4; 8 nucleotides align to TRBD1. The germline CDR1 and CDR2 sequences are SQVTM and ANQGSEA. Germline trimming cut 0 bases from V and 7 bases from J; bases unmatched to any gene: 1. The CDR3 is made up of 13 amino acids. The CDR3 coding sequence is TGCAGCGTTGAAGAGACAGGGGCTGAAAAACTGTTTTTT. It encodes CSVEETGAEKLFF.

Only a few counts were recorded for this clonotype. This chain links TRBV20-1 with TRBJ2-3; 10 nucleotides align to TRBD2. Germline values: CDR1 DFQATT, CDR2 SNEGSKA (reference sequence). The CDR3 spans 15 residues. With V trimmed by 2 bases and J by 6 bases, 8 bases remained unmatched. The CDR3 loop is CSARSTSGWMDTQYF. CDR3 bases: TGCAGTGCTAGATCGACTAGCGGGTGGATGGATACGCAGTATTTT.

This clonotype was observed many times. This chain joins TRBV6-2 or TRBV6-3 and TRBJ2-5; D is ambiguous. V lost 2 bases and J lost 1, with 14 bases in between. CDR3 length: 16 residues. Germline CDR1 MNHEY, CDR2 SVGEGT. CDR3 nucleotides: TGTGCCAGCAGTTACCCATTCCGACGTGGCCAAGAGACCCAGTACTTC. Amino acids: CASSYPFRRGQETQYF.